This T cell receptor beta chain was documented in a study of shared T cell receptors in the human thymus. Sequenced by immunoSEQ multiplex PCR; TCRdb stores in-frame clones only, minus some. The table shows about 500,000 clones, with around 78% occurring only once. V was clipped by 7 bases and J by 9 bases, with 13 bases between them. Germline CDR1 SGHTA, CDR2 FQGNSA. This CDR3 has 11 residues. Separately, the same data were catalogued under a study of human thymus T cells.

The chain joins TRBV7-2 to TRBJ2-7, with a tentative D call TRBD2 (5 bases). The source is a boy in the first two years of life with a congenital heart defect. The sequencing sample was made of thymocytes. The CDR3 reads CASTQGRVQYF. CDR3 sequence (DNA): TGTGCCAGCACTCAAGGGCGGGTGCAGTACTTC.